The 30 T cell receptor beta chains reported below all come from one sample, sequenced in a study of cytomegalovirus exposure and HLA in healthy donors. It was with 60 Vbeta and 13 Jbeta primers that the PCR ran. Produced via immunoSEQ multiplex PCR; TCRdb's table is partial and in-frame only. The sample's table shows 150,000 to 200,000 clones. Source material: PBMCs. The origin of the receptors is a man in his thirties or forties in good health and CMV-seronegative.

V is TRBV5-4 and J is TRBJ2-1, with 9 bases lining up with TRBD2. The germline CDR1 and CDR2 sequences are SGHNT and YYREEE (reference sequence). This CDR3 comprises 15 residues. Trimming took 3 bases from V and 7 from J; bases not matched to a gene: 8. CDR3 nucleotides: TGTGCCAGCAGCTCTTTAGCGGGAGTCATGAATGAGCAGTTCTTC. Translating it yields CASSSLAGVMNEQFF.

The chain joins TRBV5-4 to TRBJ2-1; 7 nucleotides match TRBD1. The CDR3 extends over 16 amino acids. Germline CDR1 SGHNT, CDR2 YYREEE (reference sequence). Germline trimming cut 2 bases from V and 6 bases from J; bases unmatched to any gene: 11. The CDR3 region has the DNA TGTGCCAGCAGCTTAGGACAGGTGGGGAGCGGCAATGAGCAGTTCTTC. This codes for CASSLGQVGSGNEQFF.

The chain links TRBV25-1 to TRBJ1-4; TRBD1 matches 7 bases. Germline trimming cut 3 bases from V and 11 bases from J; bases unmatched to any gene: 6. Germline V CDR1 and CDR2: MGHDK, SYGVNS. This CDR3 is built from 13 residues. The CDR3 sequence: CASSDRTGGKLFF. The CDR3 bases are TGTGCCAGCAGTGACCGGACAGGAGGGAAACTGTTTTTT.

V gene TRBV9 combines with J gene TRBJ2-5, with D perhaps TRBD2 (7 bases). From germline, CDR1 is SGDLS and CDR2 YYNGEE. The CDR3 runs 17 residues. The V gene lost 3 bases and the J gene lost 2 bases, with 20 bases spanning the gap. CDR3 region: CASSGGGGATLQETQYF. Here the CDR3 DNA reads TGTGCCAGCAGCGGGGGGGGCGGAGCGACTCTTCAAGAGACCCAGTACTTC.

The V gene is TRBV25-1, the J gene TRBJ1-4; D perhaps matches TRBD1 (6 bases). The CDR3 covers 16 residues. V shed 6 bases and J shed 8 bases, with 22 bases lying between them. Looked up from germline, CDR1 is MGHDK and CDR2 is SYGVNS. This CDR3 reads CASRGRDKEGNEKLFF. For the CDR3, the DNA is TGTGCCAGCAGAGGAAGGGACAAAGAAGGGAACGAAAAACTGTTTTTT.

As regards this clone: Other nucleotide sequences in the sample specify the same CDR3. V is TRBV7-9 and J is TRBJ1-1; D is possibly TRBD1 (5 bases). V lost 3 bases and J lost 1, with 6 bases in between. Germline CDR1 SEHNR, CDR2 FQNEAQ (reference sequence). The CDR3 runs 13 residues. CDR3 DNA sequence: TGTGCCAGCAGCTTCCAGGGGAACACTGAAGCTTTCTTT. This encodes CASSFQGNTEAFF.

V usage is TRBV5-1 and J usage is TRBJ2-1; 8 nucleotides agree with TRBD2. Germline V gene sequence: CDR1 SGHRS, CDR2 YFSETQ. This CDR3 has 17 amino acids. Unmatched junction bases numbered 16, after V lost 2 bases and J lost 9 bases. The CDR3, as DNA: TGCGCCAGCAGCTTAAGGTCGGCGGGAGGAGGGCGAGGTGAGCAGTTCTTC. It codes for CASSLRSAGGGRGEQFF.

The rearrangement links TRBV28 to TRBJ1-1; 8 bases match TRBD1. With 6 bases clipped from V and 1 base from J, the junction kept 7 bases outside the gene matches. There are 15 residues in the CDR3. Germline values: CDR1 MDHEN, CDR2 SYDVKM. CDR3 DNA sequence: TGTGCCAGCAGCTACCCCGGGACAGGGAACACTGAAGCTTTCTTT. It encodes CASSYPGTGNTEAFF.

The V gene is TRBV10-3, the J gene TRBJ2-7; weak D call: TRBD1 (7 bases). V lost 6 bases and J 3 bases, leaving 18 bases between the germline ends. This CDR3 has 15 amino acids. Germline V gene sequence: CDR1 ENHRY, CDR2 SYGVKD. CDR3 sequence (DNA): TGTGCCATCAGGCTTCACACAGGGGAGGACTACGAGCAGTACTTC. This encodes CAIRLHTGEDYEQYF.

This chain joins TRBV29-1 and TRBJ1-1; D not certain. Trimming removed 3 bases at V and 2 bases at J, with 7 bases between. Germline V gene sequence: CDR1 SQVTM, CDR2 ANQGSEA. This CDR3 has 12 amino acids. The CDR3 DNA follows: TGCAGCGTTGATTTTCCTAACACTGAAGCTTTCTTT. It encodes CSVDFPNTEAFF.

The chain couples TRBV5-1 to TRBJ1-6; a weak D match, TRBD1 (6 bases). The CDR3 is made up of 15 amino acids. Per the germline V gene, CDR1 is SGHRS and CDR2 is YFSETQ. The V and J ends lost 2 bases and 6 bases respectively, with 12 bases between them. The CDR3 DNA is TGCGCCAGCAGCTTTTTGGGGGCAGGTAATTCACCCCTCCACTTT. It specifies CASSFLGAGNSPLHF. Full variable domain (missing parts from reference TRBV5-1 and TRBJ1-6): KAGVTQTPRYLIKTRGQQVTLSCSPISGHRSVSWYQQTPGQGLQFLFEYFSETQRNKGNFPGRFSGRQFSNSRSEMNVSTLELGDSALYLCASSFLGAGNSPLHFGNGTRLTVT.

The chain links TRBV18 to TRBJ2-5, with 9 bases aligning to TRBD1. J lost 7 bases, V lost 8 bases, and 11 bases had no gene match. This CDR3 spans 14 amino acids. Germline V gene lookup returns CDR1 KGHSH and CDR2 LQKENI. CDR3 in DNA: TGTGCCAGCGCCCGACAGGGGGTAGAGGCGACCCAGTACTTC. Residues: CASARQGVEATQYF.

This rearrangement joins TRBV18 to TRBJ1-1; D unclear. Between the trimmed V and J ends, which lost 6 bases and 8 bases, there was a span of 13 bases. This CDR3 region has 12 residues. From germline, CDR1 is KGHSH and CDR2 LQKENI. CDR3 protein: CASSLATDEAFF. For the CDR3, the DNA is TGTGCCAGCTCCCTCGCAACAGACGAAGCTTTCTTT.

The chain combines TRBV10-3 with TRBJ2-5, with D perhaps TRBD2 (6 bases). The DNA end is more similar to TRBJ2-7, so the J call may be wrong. The germline gives CDR1 ENHRY, CDR2 SYGVKD. The CDR3 has 13 residues. The CDR3 sequence: CATHSGSSYEQYF. The CDR3 coding sequence is TGTGCCACCCATAGCGGTAGCTCCTACGAGCAGTACTTC.

The rearrangement links TRBV2 to TRBJ2-1; 10 bases match TRBD2. Losses at the gene ends were 6 bases for V and 5 bases for J; bases not matched to a gene: 7. Germline V gene sequence: CDR1 SNHLY, CDR2 FYNNEI. This CDR3 spans 15 amino acids. CDR3 in DNA: TGTGCCAGCAGGAGGGCTAGCGGGAGCCACAATGAGCAGTTCTTC. Translated, it gives CASRRASGSHNEQFF.

The J gene is TRBJ2-7, the V gene TRBV27; 8 positions match TRBD2. Germline CDR1 MNHEY, CDR2 SMNVEV (reference sequence). The CDR3 consists of 16 residues. Unmatched junction bases numbered 11, after V lost 6 bases and J lost 1 base. In nucleotides, the CDR3 is TGTGCCAGCAGGGGACTAGTCTATCATAGTTCCTACGAGCAGTACTTC. Its protein product is CASRGLVYHSSYEQYF.

This chain uses TRBV23-1 with TRBJ2-5; TRBD2 agrees at 12 bases. TRBV23-1 is an ORF, with its function uncertain. V trimming: 4 bases; J trimming: 5 bases; junction bases outside the gene matches: 5. The CDR3 is 15 amino acids. As DNA, the CDR3 is TGCGCCAGCAGTCCCCCCGGGACTAGCGGGGAGACCCAGTACTTC. It encodes CASSPPGTSGETQYF.

The chain employs TRBV7-9 and TRBJ1-5, with 7 bases aligning to TRBD1. The CDR3 is 17 amino acids. With V trimmed by 6 bases and J by 1 base, 12 bases remained unmatched. CDR1 and CDR2 from the germline V gene are SEHNR and FQNEAQ (reference sequence). The CDR3 sequence is CASSSLRQGLSNQPQHF. The CDR3 nucleotides are TGTGCCAGCAGTTCCTTAAGACAGGGTTTAAGCAATCAGCCCCAGCATTTT.

The chain has TRBV5-1 and TRBJ2-5, with 8 bases lining up with TRBD1. V lost 4 bases and J lost 4; bases outside the gene matches: 9. CDR3 length equals 15 residues. Germline lookup yields CDR1 SGHRS and CDR2 YFSETQ. CDR3 region: CASSPLTGDGETQYF. The CDR3 nucleotides read TGCGCCAGCAGCCCCCTGACAGGGGATGGAGAGACCCAGTACTTC.

The V call is TRBV4-1, the J call TRBJ2-5, with 11 bases lining up with TRBD1. Germline CDR1 is MGHRA and CDR2 is YSYEKL. This CDR3 spans 14 amino acids. V trimming: 3 bases; J trimming: 5 bases; junction bases outside the gene matches: 2. This chain's CDR3 is CASSHGQGAETQYF. In DNA, the CDR3 is TGCGCCAGCAGCCATGGACAGGGGGCTGAGACCCAGTACTTC.

This chain links TRBV6-5 with TRBJ1-5, with 10 nucleotides matching TRBD1. Germline loops: CDR1 MNHEY, CDR2 SVGAGI. With V trimmed by 6 bases and J by 5 bases, 7 bases remained unmatched. CDR3 length equals 15 residues. Written as DNA, the CDR3 is TGTGCCAGCAGCAAATCCGGGACAGGGGATCAGCCCCAGCATTTT. The encoded protein is CASSKSGTGDQPQHF.

The chain joins TRBV6-1 to TRBJ1-2; D is unclear. V lost 0 bases and J lost 1, with 9 bases in between. The CDR3 is 15 residues long. Germline CDR1 is MNHNS and CDR2 is SASEGT. CDR3: CASSEAVPVNYGYTF. The CDR3 DNA reads as TGTGCCAGCAGTGAAGCAGTTCCAGTTAACTATGGCTACACCTTC.

The V call is TRBV19, the J call TRBJ2-1; no reliable D call. CDR1 is LNHDA, CDR2 SQIVND, per germline (reference sequence). CDR3 length: 13 residues. V was clipped by 3 bases and J by 9 bases, with 12 bases between them. CDR3 coding DNA: TGTGCCAGTAGTATCGGAACCGCAGGTGAGCAGTTCTTC. This gives the protein CASSIGTAGEQFF. Variable domain in full (rest from reference TRBV19 and TRBJ2-1): DGGITQSPKYLFRKEGQNVTLSCEQNLNHDAMYWYRQDPGQGLRLIYYSQIVNDFQKGDIAEGYSVSREKKESFPLTVTSAQKNPTAFYLCASSIGTAGEQFFGPGTRLTVL.

V is TRBV6-1 and J is TRBJ2-3; 11 bases are a match to TRBD2. Germline CDR1 reads MNHNS; CDR2 reads SASEGT. V was pared by 3 bases and J by 2 bases, with 10 bases of the junction left unmatched. CDR3 length equals 18 residues. CDR3 region: CASSDTGTSGAYTDTQYF. The CDR3 DNA follows: TGTGCCAGCAGTGACACCGGGACTAGCGGAGCTTACACAGATACGCAGTATTTT.

The chain joins TRBV5-8 to TRBJ2-1; 15 positions agree with TRBD2. CDR1 is SGHTS and CDR2 is YDEGEE in the germline V gene. CDR3 length: 15 residues. V shed 1 base, J shed 15 bases, and the junction held 8 bases outside the gene matches. CDR3 nucleotides: TGTGCCAGCAGCTTGCGGACTAGCGGGAGGGGTGTTAGGTTCTTC. It encodes CASSLRTSGRGVRFF.

On this clone: The identical CDR3 is also encoded by other nucleotide sequences in the sample. This rearrangement joins TRBV11-2 to TRBJ2-7; perhaps TRBD2 as D (5 bases). The V end was cut by 8 bases, the J end by 1 base, with 9 bases between. In germline, CDR1 is SGHAT, CDR2 FQNNGV. This CDR3 comprises 12 residues. CDR3 DNA sequence: TGTGCCAGCGCTTCGGGGTCCTACGAGCAGTACTTC. Amino acids: CASASGSYEQYF. Full variable domain (missing parts from reference TRBV11-2 and TRBJ2-7): EAGVAQSPRYKIIEKRQSVAFWCNPISGHATLYWYQQILGQGPKLLIQFQNNGVVDDSQLPKDRFSAERLKGVDSTLKIQPAKLEDSAVYLCASASGSYEQYFGPGTRLTVT.

The genes are TRBV5-1 and TRBJ2-2, with TRBD2 matching over 8 bases. Germline loops: CDR1 SGHRS, CDR2 YFSETQ. The CDR3 is 15 residues long. Losses at the gene ends were 4 bases for V and 7 bases for J; bases not matched to a gene: 9. The CDR3 nucleotides are TGCGCCAGCAGCGGTCTTGGAGCGGGAGACGGGGAGCTGTTTTTT. Its translation is CASSGLGAGDGELFF.

CDR3 region: CASSVQGAKGNTIYF. CDR3 in DNA: TGTGCCAGCAGCGTACAGGGGGCGAAGGGAAACACCATATATTTT. The V and J genes are TRBV7-2 and TRBJ1-3; 9 bases line up with TRBD1. CDR1 is SGHTA and CDR2 is FQGNSA in the germline V gene. The CDR3 is made up of 15 amino acids. The V and J ends lost 5 bases and 4 bases, in that order; junction bases with no gene match: 6.

The V and J genes are TRBV4-3 and TRBJ2-7; D not resolved. The germline CDR1 and CDR2 sequences are LGHNA and YSLEER. This CDR3 has 14 amino acids. With 0 bases removed from V and 0 bases from J, the gap between germline ends came to 6 bases. Here the CDR3 reads CASSQDSPSYEQYF. The CDR3 DNA follows: TGCGCCAGCAGCCAAGACTCCCCCTCCTACGAGCAGTACTTC.

This sequence joins TRBV27 and TRBJ1-5; 7 bases are a match to TRBD1. The trim removed 5 bases at V and 2 bases at J, leaving 3 bases unmatched. Germline-derived CDR1 and CDR2 are MNHEY and SMNVEV (reference sequence). The CDR3 covers 14 residues. CDR3 region: CASSRTGGNQPQHF. CDR3 nucleotides: TGTGCCAGCAGTAGAACAGGGGGCAATCAGCCCCAGCATTTT.